This T cell receptor delta chain came from a study of fetal and pediatric gammadelta thymocytes (dated by TCRdb to the early 2020s). Regarding the complete study: The bulk gammadelta thymocyte repertoires combined previously published and newly generated, unpublished data and were used to strengthen a single-cell study of gammadelta thymocyte development. Bulk TCR repertoire data were added to increase subject numbers and strengthen the CDR3 publicity analysis. The bulk gammadelta thymocyte repertoires combined unpublished data with previously published data (refs 27,28). In total, the bulk gammadelta thymocyte repertoire set covered 10 subjects, made up of 7 pediatric thymus donors and 3 fetal thymus donors.

Thymocytes were stained with Zombie NIR viability dye plus antibodies to CD3 (UCHT1), TCRgammadelta (11F2), TCRVgamma9 (IMMU360) and TCRVdelta2 (IMMU389). TRD and TRG CDR3 repertoires were generated in bulk, separately, from sorted Vgamma9Vdelta2 and nonVgamma9Vdelta2 gammadelta thymocytes obtained from human fetal and pediatric thymuses. Pediatric thymus tissue was collected in Belgium from children having cardiac surgery. The ages of the pediatric thymus donors in the study ranged between about 1 and 12 years. Thymic cell suspensions from fetal and post-natal thymuses were prepared as previously described. NonVgamma9Vdelta2 thymocytes were sorted as CD3+ gammadeltaTCR+ cells that did not have the Vgamma9+Vdelta2+ phenotype. Cell sorting was done on a FACS Aria III cell sorter (BD Biosciences). The CDR3 numbers 20 residues from cysteine through phenylalanine. The kept DNA is CDR3 alone, 60 bases in frame from the first base. CDR1 TSWWSYY and CDR2 QGS were looked up in the germline V gene. Trimming costs V 3 bases and J 0 bases, and their ends lie 26 bases apart.

What the study reported, not specific to this receptor: Compared with post-natal repertoires, fetal gammadelta thymocyte repertoires were previously reported to be enriched for TRDV2, TRGV8 and TRGV9 usage, low N additions and public CDR3s.

Based on its abundance in the sample, this clone is large (0.1 to 1%). No antigen is known for it. No per-base quality is available; no much larger clone lies one base away. The sample was run on an Illumina MiSeq. From the authors' description of their analysis: For the publicity analysis, the Vgamma9Vdelta2 and nonVgamma9Vdelta2 bulk CDR3 files from each subject were merged to form one combined repertoire per subject. CDR3 publicity was scored from 0 to 19 by checking each amino acid sequence across 9 single-cell datasets and approximately 10 bulk repertoires, using base R and dplyr. TCRdb recomputed clones from the public reads with CATT; identical DNA rows were then combined. Clone size and V and J calls follow TCRdb, not the original study. The sample has 1,100 or so delta-chain clones on record, about a third of them singletons. The ten top clones hold 6% to 8% of the sample.

Sequencing used non-Vgamma9Vdelta2 gamma-delta T cells from the thymus. In light of the paper, this sample's cell subset or site label describes: CD3+gammadeltaTCR+ thymocytes not co-expressing Vgamma9 and Vdelta2. The sequence was collected from a child who underwent cardiac surgery and was recorded as healthy. The chain is assembled from TRDV1 and TRDJ1; TRDD3 could be the D gene, as 6 bases match. The DNA sequence is given as TGTGCTCTTGGGGATGCCCCTCGGCTACGGGCGGGATATCACACCGATAAACTCATCTTT. Its translation reads: CALGDAPRLRAGYHTDKLIF.